The rows below give T cell receptor beta chains drawn from one sample of a study of blood T cell repertoires in COVID-19. Produced via immunoSEQ multiplex PCR; TCRdb's table is partial and in-frame only. The sample yields 400,000 to 550,000 clones, approximately 90% seen once. The source material was peripheral blood. All receptors derive from a woman in her 30s with acute or convalescent COVID-19. The CDR3 runs from the conserved cysteine through the conserved F or W. The D gene is left open where the match is weak. Not every row has a clone size; where given, it reads once, few, many or a size class.

TGCAGTGCTAGAGATAACAGGGAAGCTTTCTTT,CSARDNREAFF,.,.,TRBJ1-1,TRBV20-1
TGCAGCGTTGAGTCAGGGGACAACTATGGCTACACCTTC,CSVESGDNYGYTF,.,.,TRBJ1-2,TRBV29-1
TGTGCCAGCAGTGCGCCGGGACAGAGCACAGATACGCAGTATTTT,CASSAPGQSTDTQYF,TRBD1,.,TRBJ2-3,TRBV28
TGTGCCAGCAGTGACCGCGAGGTGGAGACCCAGTACTTC,CASSDREVETQYF,.,.,TRBJ2-5,TRBV2
TGTGCCAGCAGCCCTGGGGTTGGGAGCCAAGAGACCCAGTACTTC,CASSPGVGSQETQYF,.,.,TRBJ2-5,TRBV3-1/TRBV3-2
TGTGCCAGCAGCTTTGTTTGGCCTTTAGCCAAAAACATTCAGTACTTC,CASSFVWPLAKNIQYF,.,.,TRBJ2-4,TRBV12-1
TGCGCCAGCAGCTGGGAGGATACTGGGGGCTACACCTTC,CASSWEDTGGYTF,.,.,TRBJ1-2,TRBV5-1
TGTGCCAGCGCCAGGACAGGGGGCTACGAGCAGTACTTC,CASARTGGYEQYF,TRBD1,.,TRBJ2-7,TRBV3-1/TRBV3-2
TGTGCCAGCAGCCAAGGCCAGGGACAGCTCTATGGCTACACCTTC,CASSQGQGQLYGYTF,TRBD1,.,TRBJ1-2,TRBV4-2
TGTGCCAGCAGTGAGGGGGCGATGAACACTGAAGCTTTCTTT,CASSEGAMNTEAFF,.,once,TRBJ1-1,TRBV6-1
TGTGCCAGCAGCTTAGGGGACAGGGGGAGCGGCTACACCTTC,CASSLGDRGSGYTF,TRBD1,once,TRBJ1-2,TRBV7-9
TGTGCCAGCGGGGAGGGGGCCTACAATGAGCAGTTCTTC,CASGEGAYNEQFF,.,.,TRBJ2-1,TRBV12-3/TRBV12-4
TGTGCCAGCAGCATCCCGAGCGGGGCGGCCAAAGAGACCCAGTACTTC,CASSIPSGAAKETQYF,TRBD2,.,TRBJ2-5,TRBV7-9
TGTGCCAGCAGAAACGGGGGGCTAGCGGGTTACAATGAGCAGTTCTTC,CASRNGGLAGYNEQFF,TRBD2,.,TRBJ2-1,TRBV27
TGTGCCAGCAGCTCACGGACTAGCTTCTTAGAGACCCAGTACTTC,CASSSRTSFLETQYF,TRBD2,.,TRBJ2-5,TRBV5-6
TGTGCCAGCAGTGATATTAGTAGGGGGAAAGGTGAAGCTTTCTTT,CASSDISRGKGEAFF,.,few,TRBJ1-1,TRBV6-1
TGTGCCAGCACCGGACCAGGGATTCAGAACACTGAAGCTTTCTTT,CASTGPGIQNTEAFF,.,.,TRBJ1-1,TRBV11-2
TGTGCCAGCAGCCCAAGACAGGGAAGCAATTCACCCCTCCACTTT,CASSPRQGSNSPLHF,TRBD1,.,TRBJ1-6,TRBV7-2
TGTGCCAGCAGCCAGAGACAGGGTGCCGGGGAGCTGTTTTTT,CASSQRQGAGELFF,TRBD1,.,TRBJ2-2,TRBV3-1/TRBV3-2
TGTGCCAGTAGTATAATTGCAGGGGGCAGGAACGAGCAGTACTTC,CASSIIAGGRNEQYF,TRBD1,.,TRBJ2-7,TRBV19
TGTGCCACTGAGCGGGGGGGGCCCGAGACCCAGTACTTC,CATERGGPETQYF,TRBD2,.,TRBJ2-5,TRBV10-3
TGTGCCAGCAGCTTAAGGGGACAGGGGCAAGAGACCCAGTACTTC,CASSLRGQGQETQYF,TRBD1,.,TRBJ2-5,TRBV11-2
TGTGCCAGCCTTGACCCTAGCGGGGGGGTTTTAAATACGCAGTATTTT,CASLDPSGGVLNTQYF,TRBD2,.,TRBJ2-3,TRBV2
TGTGCCAGCAGCGAAACAGGGGTGGATGAGCAGTTCTTC,CASSETGVDEQFF,TRBD1,.,TRBJ2-1,TRBV11-3
TGTGCCAGCAGCTTAGACCGGGACAGTACCACTGAAGCTTTCTTT,CASSLDRDSTTEAFF,TRBD1,few,TRBJ1-1,TRBV11-2
TGTGCCAGCAGCCAGGACTATATAGACTACGAGCAGTACTTC,CASSQDYIDYEQYF,.,.,TRBJ2-7,TRBV4-2
TGTGCCAGCAGCTCGGGGGAAGCAAACATTCAGTACTTC,CASSSGEANIQYF,.,once,TRBJ2-4,TRBV5-4
TGTGCCTGGACCTGGGGGCGTTCGGACTATGGCTACACCTTC,CAWTWGRSDYGYTF,.,.,TRBJ1-2,TRBV30
TGTGCCTGGAGTGTATGGACAGGGGGCACCGGGGAGCTGTTTTTT,CAWSVWTGGTGELFF,TRBD1,.,TRBJ2-2,TRBV30
TGCAGCGTCGGACAGGGGGCTTCTGAAGCTTTCTTT,CSVGQGASEAFF,TRBD1,once,TRBJ1-1,TRBV29-1
TGTGCCAGCAGCTCCCATCTTTATGTGACTAGCGGGGCTACGAAGCAGTACTTC,CASSSHLYVTSGATKQYF,TRBD2,once,TRBJ2-7,TRBV7-2
TGTGCCAGCAAAAAGGGACAGGGAAAATACACCTTC,CASKKGQGKYTF,TRBD1,.,TRBJ1-2,TRBV28
TGTGCCAGCAGCGGGGACAGGGTGAATGGCTACACCTTC,CASSGDRVNGYTF,TRBD1,.,TRBJ1-2,TRBV9
TGTGCCAGCAGCTTGGAGTCGGGGAATCAGCCCCAGCATTTT,CASSLESGNQPQHF,.,.,TRBJ1-5,TRBV5-5
TGTGCCAGTAGTAGTGGAGGTTATAGCAATCAGCCCCAGCATTTT,CASSSGGYSNQPQHF,.,.,TRBJ1-5,TRBV19
TGTGCCAGCAGCCCCCAAGCGGGGGGTCACAATGAGCAGTTCTTC,CASSPQAGGHNEQFF,.,.,TRBJ2-1,TRBV21-1
TGTGCCAGCAGCCCAAGGACAGGGAGTATCACAGATACGCAGTATTTT,CASSPRTGSITDTQYF,TRBD1,.,TRBJ2-3,TRBV9
TGTGCCAGCAGCTTCGGGTTGCAGCAGGGGCAACCTTACGAGCAGTACTTC,CASSFGLQQGQPYEQYF,.,.,TRBJ2-7,TRBV5-4
TGTGCCAGCTCACCTGGTCTGGGAGCCTACGAGCAGTACTTC,CASSPGLGAYEQYF,.,.,TRBJ2-7,TRBV18
TGTGCCAGCAGCCCCCCCCTGAGGAGCTCCTACGAGCAGTACTTC,CASSPPLRSSYEQYF,.,once,TRBJ2-7,TRBV11-2
TGTGCCAGCAGCTCCAAATCAACAGGAACCGTAACCCGCTACGAGCAGTACTTC,CASSSKSTGTVTRYEQYF,.,.,TRBJ2-7,TRBV5-6
TGTGCCAGTAGTGTCCTCGAGCGAATCTCTGGAAACACCATATATTTT,CASSVLERISGNTIYF,.,once,TRBJ1-3,TRBV19
TGTGCCAGCAGTTACTCGAAAGGGGGGGAAGAGACCCAGTACTTC,CASSYSKGGEETQYF,.,.,TRBJ2-5,TRBV6-6
TGTGCCAGCAGCTTAGATCAGGGACTAGCGACCATCTCCTACGAGCAGTACTTC,CASSLDQGLATISYEQYF,TRBD2,once,TRBJ2-7,TRBV11-2
TGTGCCAGCAGTCGCGCCTGGAGCGAGCAGTACTTC,CASSRAWSEQYF,.,few,TRBJ2-7,TRBV3-1/TRBV3-2
TGTGCCTGGAGTGGGGCACGTCAGGGGGAAGGTCAGCCCCAGCATTTT,CAWSGARQGEGQPQHF,TRBD1,few,TRBJ1-5,TRBV30
TGTGCCAGCATGAGCGGGAGCACAGATACGCAGTATTTT,CASMSGSTDTQYF,.,.,TRBJ2-3,TRBV7-9
TGTGCCAGCAGCTTAACGGGGGCAACCACAGATACGCAGTATTTT,CASSLTGATTDTQYF,.,.,TRBJ2-3,TRBV7-3
TGTGCCAGCAGCTTTCGGGGGGTTACCGGGGAGCTGTTTTTT,CASSFRGVTGELFF,TRBD2,.,TRBJ2-2,TRBV11-2
TGCGCCAGCAGTGAGTCGTCTAGTTCCTACAATGAGCAGTTCTTC,CASSESSSSYNEQFF,.,.,TRBJ2-1,TRBV10-1
TGTGCCAGCAGTGATATAAGCGGGGGGGTCGGCGAGCAGTTCTTC,CASSDISGGVGEQFF,TRBD2,.,TRBJ2-1,TRBV2
TGTGCCAGCAGTAGGGACAGGACGAACACTGAAGCTTTCTTT,CASSRDRTNTEAFF,TRBD1,.,TRBJ1-1,TRBV6-6